Presented here are 12 T cell receptor beta chains from one specimen sequenced in a study of blood T cells in healthy people across ages. Then a second PCR, running roughly 7 to 12 cycles, was carried out with a sample-barcoded 5' primer and a J-beta primer mix. TCRdb ran MiXCR on the 5' RACE reads and lists one entry per CDR3 protein. The sample shows about 1.4 million distinct CDR3 sequences, roughly 64% of them seen only once. The sequenced sample consisted of blood. These receptors originate from a young man in good health.

There are a few counts of this clonotype. This CDR3 is CASSQFFPSEGGYTF. The CDR3 nucleotides read TGTGCCAGCAGCCAATTCTTTCCGAGTGAGGGTGGCTACACCTTC. J is TRBJ1-2 and V is TRBV4-2; D is uncertain. The germline gives CDR1 LGHNA, CDR2 YNFKEQ. The CDR3 has 15 residues. Trimming pared 2 bases from V and 7 bases from J, leaving 17 bases between.

This clonotype came up once. This CDR3 reads CASSEAATNTGELFF. CDR3 DNA sequence: TGTGCCAGCAGTGAGGCGGCCACGAACACCGGGGAGCTGTTTTTT. The rearrangement uses TRBV2 and TRBJ2-2; D is ambiguous. The CDR3 is made up of 15 amino acids. V gave up 3 bases and J gave up 0 bases, with 8 bases separating them. The germline V gene encodes CDR1 SNHLY and CDR2 FYNNEI.

This chain joins TRBV29-1 and TRBJ2-7; TRBD1 or TRBD2 may be the D gene (5 bases each). The J call may be incorrect, as the DNA end agrees better with TRBJ2-5. Germline V gene data show CDR1 as SQVTM and CDR2 as ANQGSEA. The CDR3 covers 14 residues. The CDR3 protein is CSVEYGAFQETQYF. The DNA for the CDR3 is TGCAGCGTTGAATACGGGGCCTTCCAAGAGACCCAGTACTTC.

V gene TRBV6-6 combines with J gene TRBJ2-7; D is perhaps TRBD1 (7 bases). Germline V lookup: CDR1 MNHNY, CDR2 SVGAGI (reference sequence). The CDR3 runs to 16 residues. The V end was cut by 5 bases, the J end by 3 bases, with 20 bases between. CDR3 nucleotides: TGTGCCAGCAGTAACGATGACCAGGGGGGTCGCTACGAGCAGTACTTC. Its protein product is CASSNDDQGGRYEQYF.

The chain is built from TRBV29-1 and TRBJ2-3; unclear D gene. CDR3 length: 13 amino acids. V lost 3 bases to trimming and J lost 2 bases, with 9 bases between them. From germline, CDR1 is SQVTM and CDR2 ANQGSEA. The chain's CDR3 is CSVDVVYTDTQYF. The CDR3 DNA sequence: TGCAGCGTTGACGTGGTGTACACAGATACGCAGTATTTT.

There are a few counts of this clonotype. The gene calls are TRBV4-3 and TRBJ2-7; 10 bases map to TRBD1. The germline gives CDR1 LGHNA, CDR2 YSLEER. Trimming at V came to 1 base and at J to 5 bases, leaving 8 bases not matched to a gene. The CDR3 runs to 16 residues. The DNA for the CDR3 is TGCGCCAGCAGCCAAGGGCCGGGACAGGGGCGCAACGAGCAGTACTTC. Amino acids: CASSQGPGQGRNEQYF.

CDR3 in DNA: TGTGCCAGCAGTCTAGAGAAGAATGAGCAGTTCTTC. It encodes CASSLEKNEQFF. J is TRBJ2-1 and V is TRBV7-2; the D is unclear. In germline, CDR1 is SGHTA, CDR2 FQGNSA. This CDR3 has 12 amino acids. Trimming took 6 bases from V and 7 from J, leaving 10 bases between them.

The rearrangement uses TRBV4-2 and TRBJ2-2; D unclear. From germline, CDR1 is LGHNA and CDR2 YNFKEQ. Trimming removed 1 base from V and 6 bases from J, with 9 bases in between. The CDR3 has 14 amino acids. CDR3 amino acids: CASSQVGSAGELFF. The CDR3 DNA reads as TGTGCCAGCAGCCAAGTTGGGTCCGCCGGGGAGCTGTTTTTT.

The chain combines TRBV25-1 with TRBJ1-4; perhaps TRBD1 as D (5 bases). Trimming shortened V by 7 bases and J by 12 bases, and 12 bases separated the two germline ends. Germline V CDR1 and CDR2: MGHDK, SYGVNS. This CDR3 spans 11 amino acids. CDR3 DNA sequence: TGTGCCAGCACCCGACAGTGGGAACTGTTTTTT. Translation gives CASTRQWELFF.

The rearrangement joins TRBV9 to TRBJ2-5; 10 bases map to TRBD2. The CDR3 spans 15 residues. Germline loops: CDR1 SGDLS, CDR2 YYNGEE. The ends lost 0 bases at V and 3 bases at J; junction bases unmatched: 2. CDR3 bases: TGTGCCAGCAGCGTAGTGGGACTAGCGAAAGAGACCCAGTACTTC. Its protein product is CASSVVGLAKETQYF.

This clonotype was counted only a few times. The V and J genes are TRBV18 and TRBJ2-5; D is unresolved. This CDR3 has 13 amino acids. Trimming removed 3 bases from V and 3 bases from J, with 8 bases in between. Germline loops: CDR1 KGHSH, CDR2 LQKENI. The CDR3: CASSPAFEETQYF. CDR3 bases: TGTGCCAGCTCACCCGCCTTCGAAGAGACCCAGTACTTC.

The chain carries TRBV10-3 and TRBJ2-4; TRBD1 is a possible D gene (6 bases). The end of the DNA fits TRBJ2-7 better, so the J call may be wrong. The CDR3 length is 16 residues. The germline CDR1 and CDR2 sequences are ENHRY and SYGVKD. This CDR3 is CAISEIQGQGTYEQYF. The DNA for the CDR3 is TGTGCCATCAGTGAGATACAAGGGCAGGGGACCTACGAGCAGTACTTC.